This T cell receptor beta chain was recovered during a study of shared clonotypes between healthy human individuals. Findings of the study overall: The naive CD4 repertoires of a few donors were compared, and roughly 5% of clonotypes were shared.

CD45RO negativity and positive selection for CCR7 defined naive CD8 cells, a population that excluded terminally differentiated effector memory CD45RA+ cells. Deep level was the assay's run setting. Clones were sequenced by immunoSEQ multiplex PCR, and TCRdb holds only the in-frame ones, with some missing. The sample has 630,000 or so clones, 95% to 98% seen once. From germline, CDR1 is SGHTA and CDR2 FQGTGA. Trimming pared 7 bases from V and 2 bases from J, leaving 8 bases between. The CDR3 spans 13 residues. Points on this clone: The antigen is undetermined.

The material sequenced was naive CD8+ T cells sorted from blood. The genes are TRBV7-3 and TRBJ2-2; no firm D call. This TCR was recovered from a man younger than 45 in good health. The CDR3 is CASTSGNTGELFF. CDR3 sequence (DNA): TGTGCCAGCACCTCAGGAAACACCGGGGAGCTGTTTTTT.